The 4 T cell receptor beta chains reported below all come from one sample, sequenced in a study of regulatory T cells in long-lasting Graves disease. The time point is: persistent/refractory GD, antithyroid drugs over 5 years with positive TRAb. Generation of the TCR library employed RNA extracted from PBMCs. Construction of the TCR beta libraries employed iRepertoire HTBI primers in conjunction with Arm-PCR of CDR3 regions. MiXCR, run by TCRdb on the multiplex PCR reads, gives a single entry per CDR3 protein. The sample shows hundreds of thousands of distinct CDR3 sequences, under 25% of them seen only once. The source material was peripheral blood mononuclear cells (PBMCs), sampled when the disease was refractory, from a patient treated with antithyroid drugs. These receptors were taken from a female donor with Graves disease.

This clonotype has just a few counts. This chain uses TRBV27 with TRBJ2-7; no firm D call. V was cut by 3 bases and J by 6 bases, with 15 bases left in between. CDR1 and CDR2 from the germline V gene are MNHEY and SMNVEV (reference sequence). The CDR3 totals 14 residues. The CDR3 DNA follows: TGTGCCAGCAGTTTGTACCCCACGCCCGGCGAGCAGTACTTC. Protein sequence: CASSLYPTPGEQYF.

There are many counts of this clonotype. The chain is built from TRBV6-5 and TRBJ2-2, with D possibly being TRBD2 (5 bases). The germline CDR1 and CDR2 sequences are MNHEY and SVGAGI. V shed 4 bases and J shed 2 bases, with 11 bases lying between them. The CDR3 sequence is 15 residues long. The CDR3 bases are TGTGCCAGCAGTTCTCTAGGACTTAACACCGGGGAGCTGTTTTTT. It encodes CASSSLGLNTGELFF.

The chain links TRBV29-1 to TRBJ1-2; TRBD1 matches at 7 bases. This CDR3 spans 15 amino acids. Germline values: CDR1 SQVTM, CDR2 ANQGSEA. V lost 5 bases and J lost 4; bases outside the gene matches: 13. The CDR3 bases are TGCAGCGTTCAACTAGGGGGCTCTTCTTCCTATGGCTACACCTTC. It encodes CSVQLGGSSSYGYTF.

This clonotype was counted at least ten times. This chain connects TRBV5-5 to TRBJ1-2, with TRBD1 as a possible D gene (6 bases). The CDR3 has 13 amino acids. V was clipped by 7 bases and J by 3 bases, with 13 bases between them. CDR1 is SGHKS, CDR2 YYEKEE, per germline (reference sequence). The CDR3 DNA is TGTGCCAGCTCAGGGGTAGCGGACTATGGCTACACCTTC. This encodes CASSGVADYGYTF.